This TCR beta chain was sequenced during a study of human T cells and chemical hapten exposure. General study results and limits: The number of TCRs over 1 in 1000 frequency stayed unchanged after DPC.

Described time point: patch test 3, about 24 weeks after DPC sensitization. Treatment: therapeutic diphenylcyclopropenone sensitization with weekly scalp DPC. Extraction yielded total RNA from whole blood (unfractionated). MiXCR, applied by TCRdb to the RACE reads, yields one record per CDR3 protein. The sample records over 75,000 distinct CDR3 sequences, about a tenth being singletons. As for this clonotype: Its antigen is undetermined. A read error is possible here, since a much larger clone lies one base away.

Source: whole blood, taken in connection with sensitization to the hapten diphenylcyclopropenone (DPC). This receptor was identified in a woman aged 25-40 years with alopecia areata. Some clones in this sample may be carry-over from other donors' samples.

CDR3 in DNA: TGTGCCAGCAGCTTGGCGGGACAGACCATAGATACGCAGTATTTT. As protein: CASSLAGQTIDTQYF. The chain is built from TRBV7-3 and TRBJ2-3, with a possible D match to TRBD1 (7 bases). The CDR3 covers 15 residues. Trimming shortened V by 3 bases and J by 5 bases, and 15 bases separated the two germline ends. Germline V gene data show CDR1 as SGHTA and CDR2 as FQGTGA.